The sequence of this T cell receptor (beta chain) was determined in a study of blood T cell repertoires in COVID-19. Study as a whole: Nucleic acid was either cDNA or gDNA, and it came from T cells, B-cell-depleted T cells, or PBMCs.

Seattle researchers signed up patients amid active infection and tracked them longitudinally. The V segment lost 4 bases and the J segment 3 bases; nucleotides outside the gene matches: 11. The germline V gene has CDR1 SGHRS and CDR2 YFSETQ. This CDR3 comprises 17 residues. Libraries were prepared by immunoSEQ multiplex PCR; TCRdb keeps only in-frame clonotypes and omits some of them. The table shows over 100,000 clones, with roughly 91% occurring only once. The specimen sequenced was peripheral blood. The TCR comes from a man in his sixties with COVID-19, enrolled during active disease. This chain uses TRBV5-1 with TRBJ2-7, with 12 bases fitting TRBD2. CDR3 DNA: TGCGCCAGCAGCAAGTCCCCGACTAGCGGGGGAATCTACGAGCAGTACTTC. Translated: CASSKSPTSGGIYEQYF. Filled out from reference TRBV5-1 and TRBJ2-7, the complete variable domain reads KAGVTQTPRYLIKTRGQQVTLSCSPISGHRSVSWYQQTPGQGLQFLFEYFSETQRNKGNFPGRFSGRQFSNSRSEMNVSTLELGDSALYLCASSKSPTSGGIYEQYFGPGTRLTVT.